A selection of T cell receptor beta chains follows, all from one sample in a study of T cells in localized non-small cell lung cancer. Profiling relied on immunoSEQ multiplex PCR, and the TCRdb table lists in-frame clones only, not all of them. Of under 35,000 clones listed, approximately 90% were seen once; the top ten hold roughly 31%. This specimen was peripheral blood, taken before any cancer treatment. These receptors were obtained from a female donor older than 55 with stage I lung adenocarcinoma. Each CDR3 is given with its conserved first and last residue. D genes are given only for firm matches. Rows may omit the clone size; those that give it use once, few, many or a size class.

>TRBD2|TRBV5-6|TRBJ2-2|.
TGTGCCAGCAGCCCAGCGGGAGGCAACACCGGGGAGCTGTTTTTT
CASSPAGGNTGELFF
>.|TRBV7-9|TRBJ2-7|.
TGTGCCAGCAGCTTCGCGCAGGACTACGAGCAGTACTTC
CASSFAQDYEQYF
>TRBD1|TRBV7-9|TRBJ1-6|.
TGTGCCAGCAGACCCCGACAACAGGGGAATTCACCCCTCCACTTT
CASRPRQQGNSPLHF
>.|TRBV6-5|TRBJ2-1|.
TGTGCCAGCAGTTTTCGGCCTGAGAGCCATGAGCAGTTCTTC
CASSFRPESHEQFF
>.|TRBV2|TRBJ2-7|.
TGTGCCAGCAGCCCCGGGAATTCCTACGAGCAGTACTTC
CASSPGNSYEQYF
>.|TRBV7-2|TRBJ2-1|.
TGTGCCAGCAGCTTAGAGCAAACGCGCTACAATGAGCAGTTCTTC
CASSLEQTRYNEQFF
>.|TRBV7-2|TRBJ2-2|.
TGTGCCAGCAGCTCAGTCGGGGTGAACACCGGGGAGCTGTTTTTT
CASSSVGVNTGELFF
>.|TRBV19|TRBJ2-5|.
TGTGCCAGTAGCCTCGCTGTAAGGGTGGAGACCCAGTACTTC
CASSLAVRVETQYF
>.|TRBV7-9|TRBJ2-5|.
TGTGCCAGCAGCTTAGCCGGGCGGGGAAGCCACCAAGAGACCCAGTACTTC
CASSLAGRGSHQETQYF
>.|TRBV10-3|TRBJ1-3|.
TGTGCCATCACAGGGTCGGTCTCTGGAAACACCATATATTTT
CAITGSVSGNTIYF
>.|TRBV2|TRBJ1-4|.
TGTGCCAGCACCTACATGCGGGACTTTAGTGAAAAACTGTTTTTT
CASTYMRDFSEKLFF
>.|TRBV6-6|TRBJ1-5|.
TGTGCCAGCAGTTACGGGGGGACCGGACAGCCCCAGCATTTT
CASSYGGTGQPQHF
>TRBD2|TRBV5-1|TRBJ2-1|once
TGCGCCAGCAGCCAGCTAAACATATCTAGCGGGAGTAAGGGGATCTACAATGAGCAGTTCTTC
CASSQLNISSGSKGIYNEQFF
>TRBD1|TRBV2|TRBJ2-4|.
TGTGCCAGCAAGGGACAGAAGGGACCAAACATTCAGTACTTC
CASKGQKGPNIQYF
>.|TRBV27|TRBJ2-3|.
TGTGCCAGCAGTTTATCGTACACATCAGCAAACTCAGATACGCAGTATTTT
CASSLSYTSANSDTQYF
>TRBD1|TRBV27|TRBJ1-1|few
TGTGCCAGCAGGAGGGGGCAGGGGACTGAAGCTTTCTTT
CASRRGQGTEAFF
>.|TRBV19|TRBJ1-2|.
TGTGCCAGTAGCAACTATGGCTACACCTTC
CASSNYGYTF
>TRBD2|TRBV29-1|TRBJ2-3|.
TGCAGCGTTAGCACTAGCGGGGGGTTCGCAGATACGCAGTATTTT
CSVSTSGGFADTQYF
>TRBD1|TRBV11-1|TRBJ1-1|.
TGTGCCAGCAGCCCCGGACAGGGTGAAGCTTTCTTT
CASSPGQGEAFF
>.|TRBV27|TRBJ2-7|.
TGTGCCAGCAGTTTGGTTCGTCAGGCCTACGAGCAGTACTTC
CASSLVRQAYEQYF
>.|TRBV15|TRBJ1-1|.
TGTGCCACCAGCAGAGATGTTGGGACTTGGCAGGGACACACTGAAGCTTTCTTT
CATSRDVGTWQGHTEAFF
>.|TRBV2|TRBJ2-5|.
TGTGCCAGCAGCCCCAGGGACGAGACCCAGTACTTC
CASSPRDETQYF
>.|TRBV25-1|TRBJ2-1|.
TGTGCCAGCAGTGAATATGTCAATGAGCAGTTCTTC
CASSEYVNEQFF
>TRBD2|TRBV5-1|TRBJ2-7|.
TGCGCCAGCAGCTTGGGGATAGCGGGGGATATCTCCTACGAGCAGTACTTC
CASSLGIAGDISYEQYF
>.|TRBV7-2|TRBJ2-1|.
TGTGCCAGCAGCTTATTGCGAAATGAGCAGTTCTTC
CASSLLRNEQFF
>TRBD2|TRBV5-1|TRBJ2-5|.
TGCGCCAGCGCGGTGAGGCTAGCGGGAGTTTCGGAGACCCAGTACTTC
CASAVRLAGVSETQYF
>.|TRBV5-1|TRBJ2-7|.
TGCGCCAGCAGCTTGGGCGGAGACTACGAGCAGTACTTC
CASSLGGDYEQYF
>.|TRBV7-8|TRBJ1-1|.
TGTGCCAGCAGCACAGGGAGGAACACTGAAGCTTTCTTT
CASSTGRNTEAFF
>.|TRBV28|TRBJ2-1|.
TGTGCCAGCAGTCTCGCAGGGCGTGAGCAGTTCTTC
CASSLAGREQFF
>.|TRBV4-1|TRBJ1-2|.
TGCGCCAGCAGCCAAGTTTCGGGGGACTATGGCTACACCTTC
CASSQVSGDYGYTF
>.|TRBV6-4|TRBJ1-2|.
TGTGCCAGCAGAGACCAGCCGGCCGCTGGCTATGGCTACACCTTC
CASRDQPAAGYGYTF
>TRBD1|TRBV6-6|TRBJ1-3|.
TGTGCCAGCAGTTTCTCCGGACAGGGGGGAAACACCATATATTTT
CASSFSGQGGNTIYF
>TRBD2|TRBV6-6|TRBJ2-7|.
TGTGCCAGCAGGGCTAGCGGGTTGATTTTCGAGCAGTACTTC
CASRASGLIFEQYF
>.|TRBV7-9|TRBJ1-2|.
TGTGCCAGCGGGGGTTCTAACACCTTC
CASGGSNTF
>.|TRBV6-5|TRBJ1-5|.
TGTGCCAGCAGACGATCGCAGGGATATCAGCCCCAGCATTTT
CASRRSQGYQPQHF
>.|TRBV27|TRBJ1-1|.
TGTGCCAGCACCCCCGGCCGGGCAGGTCTAGCGAACACTGAAGCTTTCTTT
CASTPGRAGLANTEAFF
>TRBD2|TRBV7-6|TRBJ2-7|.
TGTGCCAGCAGCTCTAGACTAGCGGGGCAGGCCTACGAGCAGTACTTC
CASSSRLAGQAYEQYF
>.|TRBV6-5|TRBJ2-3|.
TGTGCCAGCGGTACAGCGTGGGGCACAGATACGCAGTATTTT
CASGTAWGTDTQYF
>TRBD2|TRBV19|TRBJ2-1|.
TGTGCCAGTAGTGGGCTAGCGGGGAACAATGAGCAGTTCTTC
CASSGLAGNNEQFF
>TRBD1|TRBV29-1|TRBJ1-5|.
TGCAGCGCGAGGTTTTCCGGGGACAGGGCTAATCAGCCCCAGCATTTT
CSARFSGDRANQPQHF
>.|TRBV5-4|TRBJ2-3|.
TGTGCCAGCAGCTTGGCCGGGGCCCTCACAGATACGCAGTATTTT
CASSLAGALTDTQYF
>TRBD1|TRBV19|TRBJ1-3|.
TGTGCCAGTGCTCGGGACAGGGGGAATGGAAACACCATATATTTT
CASARDRGNGNTIYF
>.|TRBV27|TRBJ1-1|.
TGTGCCAGCAGCCCTCGTGTAGGGCATAACACTGAAGCTTTCTTT
CASSPRVGHNTEAFF
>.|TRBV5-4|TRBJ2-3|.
TGTGCCAGCAGCTTGGGGAGCGGCCCTAGCACAGATACGCAGTATTTT
CASSLGSGPSTDTQYF
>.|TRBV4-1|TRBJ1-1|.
TGCGCCAGCAGCCAAGATCTACGAGGGGGGAACACTGAAGCTTTCTTT
CASSQDLRGGNTEAFF
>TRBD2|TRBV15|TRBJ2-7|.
TGTGCCACCAGCAGAGCGGGGGGACTAGCGGCAGGCGAGCAGTACTTC
CATSRAGGLAAGEQYF
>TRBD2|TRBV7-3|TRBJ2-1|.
TGTGCCAGCAGCCCGCCACTAGCGACTGAGCAGTTCTTC
CASSPPLATEQFF
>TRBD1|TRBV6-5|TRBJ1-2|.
TGTGCCAGCACCAACACAGGGGGCGACTATGGCTACACCTTC
CASTNTGGDYGYTF
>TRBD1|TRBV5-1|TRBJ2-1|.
TGCGCCAGCAGCAAACCGGACAGGGTCTACAATGAGCAGTTCTTC
CASSKPDRVYNEQFF
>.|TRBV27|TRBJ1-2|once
TGTGCCAGCAGTTTAAGTGGCCGGATCGGGGGCTACACCTTC
CASSLSGRIGGYTF
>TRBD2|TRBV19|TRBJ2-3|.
TGTGCCAGTAGTCGAGGGTGGAGGGAGGGTACGCAGTATTTT
CASSRGWREGTQYF
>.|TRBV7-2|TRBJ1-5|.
TGTGCCAGCAGCTTAAATGGACAGTATAGCAATCAGCCCCAGCATTTT
CASSLNGQYSNQPQHF
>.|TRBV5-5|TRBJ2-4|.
TGTGCCAGCAGCTTATGGGCGGGGAACATTCAGTACTTC
CASSLWAGNIQYF
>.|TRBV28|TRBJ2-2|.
TGTGCCAGTTGGACTGCGAACACCGGGGAGCTGTTTTTT
CASWTANTGELFF
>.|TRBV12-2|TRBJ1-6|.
TGTGCAAGTCGCTTGGTCAGGGGCATTGGGGTCGACGGGTCACCCCTCCACTTT
CASRLVRGIGVDGSPLHF
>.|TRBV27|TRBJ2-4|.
TGTGCCAGCAGTTCTGATTCAGAACTAGGGATAGCCAAAAACATTCAGTACTTC
CASSSDSELGIAKNIQYF
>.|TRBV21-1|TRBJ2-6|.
TGTGCCAGCAGCAAAGTGGGGTATTTGGGCCCCGGGGCCAACGTCCTGACTTTC
CASSKVGYLGPGANVLTF
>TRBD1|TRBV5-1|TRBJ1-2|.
TGCGCCAGCAGGGAAATAATGGCAGGGGGCGCTGGCAACTATGGCTACACCTTC
CASREIMAGGAGNYGYTF
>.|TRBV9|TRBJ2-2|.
TGTGCCAGCAGCGCAGTAGGGACGGTCAATGGCGGGGAGCTGTTTTTT
CASSAVGTVNGGELFF